The 25 T cell receptor beta chains below come from one sample, sequenced in a study of STAT5B mutations in CD4+ large granular lymphocyte leukemia. Clones were read by immunoSEQ multiplex PCR, and TCRdb kept only the in-frame ones, dropping some. Among 35,000 to 40,000 clones, more than 60% were seen once, and the ten largest hold 0.55%. Sequenced input: CD4+ T cells from blood buffy coats. The receptors were sampled from a human donor in good health.

This clone was seen a handful of times. The chain uses TRBV5-6 and TRBJ1-2, with D perhaps TRBD1 (5 bases). Trimming left V 6 bases short and J 2 bases short, with 20 bases between. The CDR3 sequence is 16 residues long. Germline V gene sequence: CDR1 SGHDT, CDR2 YYEEEE. CDR3 sequence reads: CASIGVEGIPNYGYTF. The CDR3 DNA follows: TGTGCCAGCATCGGGGTTGAGGGGATTCCGAACTATGGCTACACCTTC.

A note on this clone: The junction does not match germline at one end; this may be a read error. The sample carries other DNA sequences with the same CDR3. V and J are TRBV14 and TRBJ2-5; a weak D match, TRBD2 (6 bases). This CDR3 has 16 amino acids. CDR1 is SGHDN and CDR2 is FVKESK in the germline V gene. DNA of the CDR3: TGTGCCAGCAGCCAAGATCGGGGGTCCCACCAGGAGACCCAGTACTTC. This encodes CASSQDRGSHQETQYF. Together with reference TRBV14 and TRBJ2-5, the CDR3 gives the full variable domain: EAGVTQFPSHSVIEKGQTVTLRCDPISGHDNLYWYRRVMGKEIKFLLHFVKESKQDESGMPNNRFLAERTGGTYSTLKVQPAELEDSGVYFCASSQDRGSHQETQYFGPGTRLLVL.

The chain joins TRBV18 to TRBJ2-7, with 7 bases fitting TRBD2. The junction had 5 bases not matched to a gene; V was cut back by 0 bases and J by 3 bases. CDR3 length: 15 amino acids. The germline CDR1 and CDR2 sequences are KGHSH and LQKENI. As DNA, the CDR3 is TGTGCCAGCTCACCACCGGCTAGCGGTATCTACGAGCAGTACTTC. Its translation: CASSPPASGIYEQYF.

V usage is TRBV4-1 and J usage is TRBJ1-3; TRBD1 is a possible D gene (5 bases). This CDR3 has 14 residues. Trimming cost V 1 base and J 3 bases, with 7 bases left between them. CDR1 and CDR2 from the germline V gene are MGHRA and YSYEKL. The CDR3: CASSQGGNGNTIYF. DNA of the CDR3: TGCGCCAGCAGCCAAGGGGGGAATGGAAACACCATATATTTT.

The rearrangement joins TRBV7-6 to TRBJ1-4; 10 bases line up with TRBD1. Germline loops: CDR1 SGHVS, CDR2 FNYEAQ. Trimming removed 2 bases from V and 8 bases from J; junction bases left unmatched: 5. The CDR3 is 15 residues long. The CDR3 spells CASSLRQGAREKLFF. CDR3 coding DNA: TGTGCCAGCAGCTTACGACAGGGGGCGAGGGAAAAACTGTTTTTT.

The chain combines TRBV5-1 with TRBJ2-1; D is perhaps TRBD2 (7 bases). The CDR3 runs 14 residues. Germline CDR1 reads SGHRS; CDR2 reads YFSETQ. Trimming removed 0 bases at V and 6 bases at J, with 10 bases between. The CDR3, as DNA: TGCGCCAGCAGCTTGGGAAGGGGGGGCAATGAGCAGTTCTTC. It is translated as CASSLGRGGNEQFF.

This clone was detected only once. At one of its ends the junction is not consistent with the germline gene, which may arise from a read error. The rearrangement joins TRBV9 to TRBJ2-3, with TRBD2 identical over 10 bases. Germline V CDR1 and CDR2: SGDLS, YYNGEE. The CDR3 is made up of 16 amino acids. The CDR3 DNA reads TGTGCCAGCAGCGTAGCGGCTAGCGGGAGCAAAGATACGCAGTATTTT. Translation gives CASSVAASGSKDTQYF.

This chain links TRBV7-7 with TRBJ2-5; TRBD1 agrees at 8 bases. This CDR3 has 15 residues. Trimming removed 5 bases from V and 1 base from J; junction bases left unmatched: 6. Germline V gives CDR1 SSHAT, CDR2 FNYEAQ (reference sequence). CDR3 residues: CASSIQTGAQETQYF. The DNA of the CDR3 is TGTGCCAGCAGCATTCAGACAGGGGCCCAAGAGACCCAGTACTTC.

The V gene is TRBV6-5, the J gene TRBJ2-4; 14 nucleotides agree with TRBD2. The CDR3 runs to 16 residues. The V segment lost 4 bases and the J segment 5 bases; nucleotides outside the gene matches: 4. Germline V gene sequence: CDR1 MNHEY, CDR2 SVGAGI. CDR3 sequence: CASSFQTSGGENIQYF. CDR3 DNA sequence: TGTGCCAGCAGTTTTCAGACTAGCGGGGGGGAAAACATTCAGTACTTC.

The V and J genes are TRBV5-6 and TRBJ1-5; the D gene is possibly TRBD1 (5 bases). Deletions cut 2 bases from V and 0 bases from J, with 6 bases between. The length of the CDR3 is 14 residues. CDR1 SGHDT and CDR2 YYEEEE come from the germline V gene. CDR3 sequence reads: CASSFGTSNQPQHF. The CDR3 nucleotides read TGTGCCAGCAGCTTTGGGACTAGCAATCAGCCCCAGCATTTT.

V and J are TRBV19 and TRBJ2-7, with 14 positions matching TRBD2. The CDR3 is 20 amino acids. The germline gives CDR1 LNHDA, CDR2 SQIVND (reference sequence). The V segment lost 7 bases and the J segment 0 bases; nucleotides outside the gene matches: 17. The CDR3 DNA reads as TGTGCCAGTACCACCGAGGGGACTAGCGGGAGTAGCCGGAGCTCCTACGAGCAGTACTTC. This gives the protein CASTTEGTSGSSRSSYEQYF.

The gene calls are TRBV7-2 and TRBJ2-7; 8 bases align to TRBD1. Per germline, CDR1 SGHTA and CDR2 FQGNSA. Unmatched junction bases numbered 6, after V lost 5 bases and J lost 3 bases. CDR3 size: 14 residues. CDR3 in amino acids: CASSQTGDSYEQYF. The CDR3, as DNA: TGTGCCAGCAGCCAGACAGGGGATAGCTACGAGCAGTACTTC.

The chain carries TRBV7-9 and TRBJ2-3; TRBD1 matches at 7 bases. The CDR3 has 15 amino acids. Germline assignment: CDR1 SEHNR and CDR2 FQNEAQ (reference sequence). V lost 5 bases, J lost 5 bases, and 10 bases stayed unmatched. The CDR3 sequence is CASSPRQGWEDTQYF. The CDR3 DNA reads TGTGCCAGCAGCCCCCGACAGGGTTGGGAAGATACGCAGTATTTT.

The chain uses TRBV19 and TRBJ2-7, with TRBD1 identical over 8 bases. Unmatched junction bases numbered 7, after V lost 6 bases and J lost 0 bases. The CDR3 contains 15 residues. Germline V lookup: CDR1 LNHDA, CDR2 SQIVND (reference sequence). The CDR3 sequence: CASRSDRGSSYEQYF. In DNA, the CDR3 is TGTGCCAGTAGGAGTGACAGGGGAAGCTCCTACGAGCAGTACTTC.

In this sample, this clone turned up once. The V gene is TRBV7-9, the J gene TRBJ2-3, with D hard to call. Looked up from germline, CDR1 is SEHNR and CDR2 is FQNEAQ (reference sequence). V lost 2 bases to trimming and J lost 0 bases, with 6 bases between them. The CDR3 contains 14 residues. The CDR3 DNA reads as TGTGCCAGCAGCTTAATGCCTAGCACAGATACGCAGTATTTT. It yields the protein CASSLMPSTDTQYF. Full variable domain (remainder filled in from reference TRBV7-9 and TRBJ2-3): DTGVSQNPRHKITKRGQNVTFRCDPISEHNRLYWYRQTLGQGPEFLTYFQNEAQLEKSRLLSDRFSAERPKGSFSTLEIQRTEQGDSAMYLCASSLMPSTDTQYFGPGTRLTVL.

Only a few counts were recorded for this clone. The chain recombines TRBV7-9 with TRBJ1-1; unclear D gene. Germline CDR1 is SEHNR and CDR2 is FQNEAQ (reference sequence). V lost 3 bases, J lost 1 base, and 9 bases lay in between. The CDR3 runs 14 residues. In nucleotides, the CDR3 is TGTGCCAGCAGCTTCCCGGACGGGAACACTGAAGCTTTCTTT. Amino acid sequence: CASSFPDGNTEAFF.

CDR3 in DNA: TGTGCCAGCAGCGAGGGGCGACTTAGCTCCTACGAGCAGTACTTC. Protein product: CASSEGRLSSYEQYF. The chain is built from TRBV11-1 and TRBJ2-7; tentatively, D is TRBD1 or TRBD2 (5 bases each). The CDR3 sequence is 15 residues long. Germline V lookup: CDR1 SGHAT, CDR2 FQDESV (reference sequence). With 5 bases removed from V and 0 bases from J, the gap between germline ends came to 14 bases.

V is TRBV2 and J is TRBJ2-7; 10 positions match TRBD1. The germline CDR1 and CDR2 sequences are SNHLY and FYNNEI. The CDR3 loop spans 13 amino acids. Germline trimming cut 8 bases from V and 1 base from J; bases unmatched to any gene: 2. The CDR3 nucleotides are TGTGCCAGCGGGGGACAGGGGTCCTACGAGCAGTACTTC. Translating gives CASGGQGSYEQYF. The entire variable domain, with the rest obtained from reference TRBV2 and TRBJ2-7, is as follows: EPEVTQTPSHQVTQMGQEVILRCVPISNHLYFYWYRQILGQKVEFLVSFYNNEISEKSEIFDDQFSVERPDGSNFTLKIRSTKLEDSAMYFCASGGQGSYEQYFGPGTRLTVT.

The rearrangement links TRBV29-1 to TRBJ2-2; the D gene is possibly TRBD1 (5 bases). Germline V gene sequence: CDR1 SQVTM, CDR2 ANQGSEA. Trimming removed 7 bases at V and 0 bases at J, with 12 bases between. This CDR3 has 14 amino acids. This CDR3 is CSARQTANTGELFF. DNA of the CDR3: TGCAGCGCTAGACAGACCGCGAACACCGGGGAGCTGTTTTTT.

CDR3 sequence (DNA): TGTGCCAGCAGCTTAGAATCCTACCAAGAGACCCAGTACTTC. This translates into CASSLESYQETQYF. This sequence joins TRBV11-2 and TRBJ2-5; the D is unclear. The germline gives CDR1 SGHAT, CDR2 FQNNGV. The CDR3 runs 14 residues. The V gene lost 0 bases and the J gene lost 0 bases, with 5 bases spanning the gap.

The rearrangement joins TRBV7-9 to TRBJ2-7; 9 bases line up with TRBD2. The CDR3 length is 16 residues. Germline CDR1 SEHNR, CDR2 FQNEAQ (reference sequence). With V trimmed by 5 bases and J by 3 bases, 11 bases remained unmatched. The CDR3 sequence: CASSPGFSSGNYEQYF. The CDR3 region has the DNA TGTGCCAGCAGCCCAGGTTTCTCTAGCGGGAACTACGAGCAGTACTTC.

The chain recombines TRBV7-6 with TRBJ2-2; D is unresolved. The V and J ends lost 0 bases and 1 base respectively, with 6 bases between them. The germline CDR1 and CDR2 sequences are SGHVS and FNYEAQ. The CDR3 runs to 15 residues. The CDR3 DNA follows: TGTGCCAGCAGCTTAGCGAGACAGAACACCGGGGAGCTGTTTTTT. This translates into CASSLARQNTGELFF.

The chain joins TRBV18 to TRBJ2-2; the match to TRBD2 covers 13 bases. This CDR3 region has 16 residues. Germline CDR1 and CDR2: KGHSH and LQKENI. With V trimmed by 3 bases and J by 7 bases, 5 bases remained unmatched. The CDR3 reads CASSPGLAGSGGELFF. The CDR3 DNA is TGTGCCAGCTCACCGGGACTAGCGGGATCGGGCGGGGAGCTGTTTTTT.

This clone has a handful of counts. This chain links TRBV13 with TRBJ2-7; TRBD1 aligns across 11 bases. The CDR3 is 14 residues long. The germline V gene encodes CDR1 PRHDT and CDR2 FYEKMQ (reference sequence). Trimming cost V 5 bases and J 4 bases; bases outside gene matches: 4. The CDR3 reads CASSPRDRGYEQYF. CDR3 nucleotides: TGTGCCAGCAGCCCCCGGGACAGGGGGTACGAGCAGTACTTC. Drawing the rest from reference TRBV13 and TRBJ2-7, the complete variable domain is AAGVIQSPRHLIKEKRETATLKCYPIPRHDTVYWYQQGPGQDPQFLISFYEKMQSDKGSIPDRFSAQQFSDYHSELNMSSLELGDSALYFCASSPRDRGYEQYFGPGTRLTVT.

The chain has TRBV10-2 and TRBJ2-1, with 7 bases lining up with TRBD1. V lost 0 bases and J lost 5; bases outside the gene matches: 4. CDR3 length: 15 amino acids. In germline, CDR1 is WSHSY, CDR2 SAAADI. The CDR3 is CASSESTGWDNEQFF. DNA for the CDR3: TGCGCCAGCAGTGAGTCGACAGGGTGGGACAATGAGCAGTTCTTC.